This section outlines one TCR beta chain sequence together with its context. Its matching antigen is unknown. The sample originates from a study of T cells in tuberculosis. Study-level points and caveats: Smaller distances to GMM-specific TCRs suggested their expansion in active tuberculosis.

CDR3 length: 17 residues. V lost 6 bases to trimming and J lost 0 bases; unmatched junction nucleotides: 10. Per the germline V gene, CDR1 is KGHSH and CDR2 is LQKENI. The assay was immunoSEQ multiplex PCR, and TCRdb's table has in-frame clones only and misses some. The sample carries tens of thousands of clones, 95% to 96% recorded once. The chain carries TRBV18 and TRBJ1-5; 8 bases match TRBD1. This receptor was identified in a donor under 30 with latent tuberculosis or without tuberculosis infection. Sequences were obtained from PBMCs. CDR3 nucleotide sequence: TGTGCCAGCTCCTCCGGACAGGGTTCTTATAGCAATCAGCCCCAGCATTTT. Translating gives CASSSGQGSYSNQPQHF.